This TCR beta chain was sequenced for a study of blood T cell repertoires in COVID-19. For the study at large: The study drew acute and convalescent COVID-19 samples from the United States, Italy and Spain. In each case, the material was cDNA or gDNA derived from T cells, B-cell-depleted T cells, or PBMCs.

Germline-derived CDR1 and CDR2 are SGHRS and YFSETQ. There are 19 residues in the CDR3. Trimming removed 5 bases from V and 5 bases from J; junction bases left unmatched: 23. Original processing notes: Estimated nucleated cell counts came from reference gene primer amplification. TCRdb's copy holds only in-frame clones and misses some; the assay was immunoSEQ multiplex PCR. D and trimming were read from the DNA, whereas the V and J calls and clone size are those reported in that table. The table includes about 120,000 clones, about 80% detected once. The chain employs TRBV5-1 and TRBJ2-7; 9 nucleotides agree with TRBD2. The TCR sequence derives from a man in his 70s with acute or convalescent COVID-19. Material: peripheral blood. The CDR3 DNA reads as TGCGCCAGCAGTACCGGGTATTTCGGAGACTATAGCGGGAGCAACGAGCAGTACTTC. Protein sequence: CASSTGYFGDYSGSNEQYF. Full variable domain (missing parts from reference TRBV5-1 and TRBJ2-7): KAGVTQTPRYLIKTRGQQVTLSCSPISGHRSVSWYQQTPGQGLQFLFEYFSETQRNKGNFPGRFSGRQFSNSRSEMNVSTLELGDSALYLCASSTGYFGDYSGSNEQYFGPGTRLTVT.